What follows are 6 T cell receptor beta chains derived from one specimen sequenced in a study of blood T cells in healthy people across ages (dated by TCRdb to about 2015). Library prep was done by 5' RACE. A second PCR of roughly 6 to 11 cycles was performed with a sample-barcoded 5' primer and a J-beta primer mix. In-frame beta chains were kept once TCRdb had trimmed the public reads at Q25 with fastp and called clones with MiXCR. Every distinct CDR3 protein forms one entry, paired with its most common genes and DNA. The sample table shows over 1,500,000 distinct CDR3 sequences, and about two fifths are seen once. The top ten constitute around 23% of the sample. The sequencing sample was made of blood. These receptors were taken from a human donor in good health.

Here the CDR3 DNA reads TGCGCCAGCAGCCATGTGACTCCCTCGTCGAGAGAGACCCAGTACTTC. Protein product: CASSHVTPSSRETQYF. J is TRBJ2-5 and V is TRBV4-1; D not certain. Germline V lookup: CDR1 MGHRA, CDR2 YSYEKL. V was trimmed by 3 bases and J by 4 bases, leaving 18 bases between them. The length of the CDR3 is 16 residues.

The table lists this clonotype with a few counts. An end of the junction differs from the germline gene, which may be a read error. This chain joins TRBV2 and TRBJ1-5; D gene uncertain. Germline CDR1 SNHLY, CDR2 FYNNEI. There are 12 residues in the CDR3. The CDR3: CASSDSTQPQHF. The CDR3 bases are TGTGCCAGCAGTGACAGCACTCAGCCCCAGCATTTT.

This clonotype was recorded only once. This rearrangement joins TRBV10-3 to TRBJ1-1, with TRBD1 as a possible D gene (6 bases). V lost 2 bases and J 1 base, leaving 11 bases between the germline ends. The CDR3 consists of 15 residues. Germline CDR1 and CDR2: ENHRY and SYGVKD. The CDR3, as DNA: TGTGCCATCAGTGAGGCCAGGGGAACGAACACTGAAGCTTTCTTT. Residues: CAISEARGTNTEAFF.

This clonotype was detected only a few times. The V call is TRBV7-9, the J call TRBJ2-5; 7 nucleotides match TRBD1. CDR1 and CDR2 from the germline V gene are SEHNR and FQNEAQ (reference sequence). CDR3 length equals 15 residues. Losses at the gene ends were 7 bases for V and 4 bases for J; bases not matched to a gene: 12. For the CDR3, the DNA is TGTGCCAGCACCTTCCTTCTGACAGGGCGAGAGACCCAGTACTTC. Translating gives CASTFLLTGRETQYF.

The genes are TRBV5-1 and TRBJ2-5, with D uncertain. The CDR3 is 17 residues long. Germline V gene sequence: CDR1 SGHRS, CDR2 YFSETQ. V was shortened by 0 bases and J by 1 base, with 16 bases between the two germline ends. The DNA for the CDR3 is TGCGCCAGCAGCTTGGCCCGGTATTCACTATCCCAAGAGACCCAGTACTTC. This translates into CASSLARYSLSQETQYF.

This clonotype showed up just a few times. The chain has TRBV12-5 and TRBJ1-2; D perhaps matches TRBD1 (5 bases). In germline, CDR1 is LGHNT, CDR2 FRNRAP. This CDR3 has 14 residues. V was shortened by 4 bases and J by 4 bases, with 13 bases between the two germline ends. CDR3 bases: TGTGCTAGTGGTTCACCAGGGAGTGGCTATGGCTACACCTTC. Its translation: CASGSPGSGYGYTF. Together with reference TRBV12-5 and TRBJ1-2, the CDR3 gives the full variable domain: DARVTQTPRHKVTEMGQEVTMRCQPILGHNTVFWYRQTMMQGLELLAYFRNRAPLDDSGMPKDRFSAEMPDATLATLKIQPSEPRDSAVYFCASGSPGSGYGYTFGSGTRLTVV.